This TCR beta chain was observed in a study of blood T cell repertoires in COVID-19. Study as a whole: The United States, Italy and Spain provided the acute and convalescent COVID-19 samples. From T cells, B-cell-depleted T cells, or PBMCs came the material, which was cDNA or gDNA.

Trimming cost V 5 bases and J 12 bases, with 17 bases left between them. This CDR3 comprises 13 residues. CDR1 and CDR2 from the germline V gene are SGHTA and FQGNSA. Per the original methods: Amplification with reference gene primers provided the estimates of nucleated cell counts. Assay used: immunoSEQ multiplex PCR; TCRdb lists only in-frame clones, some missing. Clone size and the V and J calls come from that table; the DNA yielded D and trimming. The profile shows under 75,000 clones, around 87% of them singletons. The TCR originated in a man in his sixties with active COVID-19. The rearrangement links TRBV7-2 to TRBJ2-1, with D uncertain. Specimen: peripheral blood. The CDR3: CASSASWSEVQFF. The CDR3 DNA reads as TGTGCCAGCAGCGCCTCATGGAGTGAGGTGCAGTTCTTC. The whole variable domain, filled in from reference TRBV7-2 and TRBJ2-1, reads GAGVSQSPSNKVTEKGKDVELRCDPISGHTALYWYRQSLGQGLEFLIYFQGNSAPDKSGLPSDRFSAERTGGSVSTLTIQRTQQEDSAVYLCASSASWSEVQFFGPGTRLTVL.